This is a list of T cell receptor beta chains from one sample in a study of cytomegalovirus exposure and HLA in healthy donors. Clones were sequenced by immunoSEQ multiplex PCR, and TCRdb holds only the in-frame ones, with some missing. Its table lists some 110,000 clones. The sample consisted of PBMCs. All receptors come from a man aged 25-45 years in good health and CMV-seronegative. The CDR3 runs from the conserved cysteine through the conserved F or W. A D gene is named only where the DNA matches it firmly.

J gene,D gene,V gene,CDR3 protein,CDR3 DNA
TRBJ2-3,.,TRBV5-1,CASSTQGSGTDTQYF,TGCGCCAGCAGCACACAGGGTTCGGGCACAGATACGCAGTATTTT
TRBJ2-5,TRBD2,TRBV19,CASSKLVGGQKETQYF,TGTGCCAGTAGTAAATTAGTGGGAGGGCAGAAAGAGACCCAGTACTTC
TRBJ2-1,.,TRBV18,CASSPGPNEQFF,TGTGCCAGCTCACCGGGGCCAAATGAGCAGTTCTTC
TRBJ2-3,TRBD1,TRBV6-6,CASRTGTDTQYF,TGTGCCAGTCGGACAGGAACAGATACGCAGTATTTT
TRBJ1-1,.,TRBV7-9,CASSLVGRVHTEAFF,TGTGCCAGCAGCTTAGTGGGGAGGGTCCACACTGAAGCTTTCTTT
TRBJ1-2,TRBD1,TRBV7-9,CASSLDRAAYGYTF,TGTGCCAGCAGCCTGGACAGGGCTGCCTATGGCTACACCTTC
TRBJ2-7,TRBD2,TRBV28,CASSERGTSISYEQYF,TGTGCCAGCAGTGAGAGGGGGACTAGCATTTCCTACGAGCAGTACTTC
TRBJ2-1,.,TRBV4-3,CASSLLKSSYNEQFF,TGCGCCAGCAGCCTGCTTAAGAGCTCCTACAATGAGCAGTTCTTC
TRBJ1-1,TRBD1,TRBV28,CASSPGTGLNTEAFF,TGTGCCAGCAGTCCCGGGACAGGCTTGAACACTGAAGCTTTCTTT
TRBJ1-3,.,TRBV14,CASSPRAWYPNTIYF,TGTGCCAGCAGCCCCAGGGCTTGGTACCCAAACACCATATATTTT
TRBJ2-1,TRBD2,TRBV7-8,CASSLTSGISLEQFF,TGTGCCAGCAGCCTAACTAGCGGGATCTCACTTGAGCAGTTCTTC
TRBJ1-2,.,TRBV7-3,CASSRGQGGYGYTF,TGTGCCAGCAGCCGCGGGCAGGGAGGGTATGGCTACACCTTC
TRBJ1-4,.,TRBV18,CASSPPRGNNEKLFF,TGTGCCAGCTCACCACCAAGGGGGAATAATGAAAAACTGTTTTTT
TRBJ1-1,.,TRBV6-5,CASHEGNTEAFF,TGTGCCAGCCACGAGGGGAACACTGAAGCTTTCTTT
TRBJ1-4,TRBD1,TRBV28,CAGGTGGAEKLFF,TGTGCCGGGGGGACAGGGGGGGCTGAAAAACTGTTTTTT
TRBJ1-4,TRBD1,TRBV28,CATVSLQGEGEKLFF,TGTGCCACCGTTTCCCTGCAGGGGGAAGGTGAAAAACTGTTTTTT
TRBJ1-1,.,TRBV4-1,CASSQEGLGNTEAFF,TGCGCCAGCAGCCAGGAGGGACTCGGGAACACTGAAGCTTTCTTT
TRBJ2-4,.,TRBV5-1,CASSTAGLAKNIQYF,TGCGCCAGCAGCACGGCGGGGCTAGCCAAAAACATTCAGTACTTC
TRBJ2-7,TRBD2,TRBV10-2,CASRRLAGVEYEQYF,TGCGCCAGCCGCCGACTAGCGGGAGTAGAGTACGAGCAGTACTTC
TRBJ2-1,TRBD2,TRBV7-9,CASSFRTRRVQFF,TGTGCCAGCAGCTTCCGGACTAGGAGGGTGCAGTTCTTC
TRBJ2-7,TRBD2,TRBV4-2,CASSQRGREGGHEQYF,TGTGCCAGCAGCCAACGGGGGCGGGAGGGGGGCCACGAGCAGTACTTC
TRBJ1-1,TRBD1,TRBV5-4,CASSLQDRTGEAFF,TGTGCCAGCAGCTTGCAAGACCGGACAGGTGAAGCTTTCTTT
TRBJ2-1,TRBD2,TRBV6-6,CASSLLAGRYNEQFF,TGTGCCAGCAGTTTACTAGCGGGCCGCTACAATGAGCAGTTCTTC
TRBJ2-2,.,TRBV5-1,CASSRSRTDTGELFF,TGCGCCAGCAGCCGATCGAGGACAGACACCGGGGAGCTGTTTTTT
TRBJ2-7,.,TRBV27,CASSLDSPKAGLYEQYF,TGTGCCAGCAGTTTGGACAGCCCTAAGGCAGGTCTCTACGAGCAGTACTTC
TRBJ1-5,TRBD1,TRBV2,CASSGDRGPNQPQHF,TGTGCCAGCAGTGGGGACAGGGGGCCCAATCAGCCCCAGCATTTT
TRBJ2-5,.,TRBV5-1,CASSSRGGQETQYF,TGCGCCAGCAGCTCGAGGGGGGGGCAGGAGACCCAGTACTTC
TRBJ2-3,.,TRBV5-4,CASSFEGSTDTQYF,TGTGCCAGCAGCTTTGAGGGCAGCACAGATACGCAGTATTTT
TRBJ1-1,.,TRBV2,CASSGGTGVRAFF,TGTGCCAGCAGTGGGGGGACGGGGGTCCGGGCTTTCTTT
TRBJ1-4,.,TRBV27,CASTSLGPPYATNEKLFF,TGTGCCAGCACCAGTTTGGGCCCTCCCTATGCAACTAATGAAAAACTGTTTTTT
TRBJ2-7,TRBD2,TRBV10-3,CAISAGTSVYEQYF,TGTGCCATCAGCGCCGGGACTAGCGTATACGAGCAGTACTTC
TRBJ2-2,TRBD2,TRBV7-9,CASKLGTSGNTNTGELFF,TGTGCCAGCAAACTCGGGACTAGCGGCAATACGAACACCGGGGAGCTGTTTTTT
TRBJ1-4,.,TRBV4-1,CASSQTQDSATNEKLFF,TGCGCCAGCAGCCAAACCCAAGACAGCGCAACTAATGAAAAACTGTTTTTT
TRBJ2-7,TRBD2,TRBV30,CAWSPGTSGSYEQYF,TGTGCCTGGAGCCCCGGGACTAGCGGATCCTACGAGCAGTACTTC
TRBJ2-2,TRBD2,TRBV5-6,CASSRTSGRPRAGELFF,TGTGCCAGCAGCCGGACTAGCGGGAGGCCCCGGGCCGGGGAGCTGTTTTTT
TRBJ1-3,.,TRBV19,CASSIKQDGNTIYF,TGTGCCAGTAGTATCAAGCAGGATGGAAACACCATATATTTT
TRBJ2-2,TRBD1,TRBV18,CASSPIRDRGPELFF,TGTGCCAGCTCACCAATCCGGGACAGGGGGCCAGAGCTGTTTTTT
TRBJ2-2,.,TRBV7-8,CASSLRGPRSGTGELFF,TGTGCCAGCAGCCTAAGAGGGCCTAGGTCTGGCACCGGGGAGCTGTTTTTT
TRBJ2-3,.,TRBV11-1,CASSLTGTDTQYF,TGTGCCAGCAGCTTAACAGGCACAGATACGCAGTATTTT
TRBJ2-1,TRBD2,TRBV7-9,CASILLAGYNEQFF,TGTGCCAGCATATTACTAGCGGGGTACAATGAGCAGTTCTTC
TRBJ2-2,TRBD2,TRBV5-4,CASSIGTSGPKLRELFF,TGTGCCAGCAGCATAGGGACTAGCGGGCCTAAACTCCGGGAGCTGTTTTTT
TRBJ2-7,.,TRBV10-2,CASSGDSEQYF,TGCGCCAGCAGTGGCGACAGCGAGCAGTACTTC
TRBJ2-3,TRBD1,TRBV10-3,CAISDQDRSTDTQYF,TGTGCCATCAGTGACCAGGACAGGAGCACAGATACGCAGTATTTT
TRBJ1-1,TRBD1,TRBV5-8,CASSWARDRGRAFF,TGTGCCAGCAGCTGGGCGAGGGACAGGGGGAGAGCTTTCTTT
TRBJ2-3,.,TRBV6-4,CASSDGGDTQYF,TGTGCCAGCAGTGATGGGGGGGATACGCAGTATTTT
TRBJ1-5,.,TRBV5-6,CASSAMREGQPQHF,TGTGCCAGCAGCGCTATGAGGGAGGGTCAGCCCCAGCATTTT
TRBJ2-7,TRBD2,TRBV9,CASSVATGGHEQYF,TGTGCCAGCAGCGTAGCGACGGGGGGACACGAGCAGTACTTC
TRBJ2-7,TRBD1,TRBV19,CASSGRGQGHEQYF,TGTGCCAGTAGTGGGCGGGGACAGGGCCACGAGCAGTACTTC
TRBJ2-5,TRBD2,TRBV25-1,CASSDSGRGRHETQYF,TGTGCCAGCAGTGATTCGGGACGCGGGAGGCACGAGACCCAGTACTTC
TRBJ2-5,TRBD2,TRBV4-1,CASSLLAGEGETQYF,TGCGCCAGCAGCCTACTAGCGGGAGAAGGAGAGACCCAGTACTTC
TRBJ1-4,.,TRBV19,CATEPSRGQEKLFF,TGTGCCACCGAGCCGTCCAGGGGTCAAGAAAAACTGTTTTTT
TRBJ2-5,.,TRBV5-1,CASSSYQETQYF,TGCGCCAGCAGCTCGTACCAAGAGACCCAGTACTTC